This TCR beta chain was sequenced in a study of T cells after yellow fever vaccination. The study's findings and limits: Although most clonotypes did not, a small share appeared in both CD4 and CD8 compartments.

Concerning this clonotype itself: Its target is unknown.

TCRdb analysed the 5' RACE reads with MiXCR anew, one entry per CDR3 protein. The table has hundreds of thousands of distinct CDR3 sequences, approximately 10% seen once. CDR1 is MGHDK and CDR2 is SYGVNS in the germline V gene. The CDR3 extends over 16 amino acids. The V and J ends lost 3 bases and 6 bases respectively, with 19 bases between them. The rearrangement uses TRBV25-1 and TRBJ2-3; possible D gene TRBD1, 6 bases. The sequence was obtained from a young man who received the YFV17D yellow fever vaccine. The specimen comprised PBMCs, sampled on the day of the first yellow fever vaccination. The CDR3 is CASSDLGAEDSDTQYF. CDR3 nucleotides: TGTGCCAGCAGTGATTTGGGGGCCGAGGACTCCGATACGCAGTATTTT.